A single T cell receptor beta chain is shown here with its context. Its specific antigen is unknown. No much larger clone is present one base from it, and per-base qualities are unavailable. Its CDR3 holds 16 amino acids, cysteine through phenylalanine. Just the 48-base CDR3 DNA is kept, in frame starting at base 1. The germline V gene provides CDR1 SGDLS and CDR2 YYNGEE. The germline V end is reduced by 0 bases and the J end by 0 bases; junction bases left unmatched: 4. At diagnosis, peripheral blood, uninvolved tumor-adjacent lung and tumor were collected and were preserved as a mix of fresh-frozen and FFPE material. For TCR repertoire profiling, blood samples were analyzed as peripheral blood mononuclear cells. The sample originates from a study of T cells in localized non-small cell lung cancer (dated by TCRdb to the early 2020s). The study in broad terms: T cell repertoires of more than 200 early-stage NSCLC patients were analyzed, with tumors being compared against uninvolved tumor-adjacent lungs. Of the NSCLC patients, roughly 130 were male and approximately 99 were female, and the mean age was approximately 69 years. The cohort consisted of about 240 treatment-naive NSCLC patients whose localized lung tumors had been resected. What the study reported, not specific to this receptor: Longer overall survival was associated with higher blood T cell density, whereas shorter survival was associated with higher adjacent-lung clonality. Because multi-region sequencing of the tumors was not done, intratumor heterogeneity could not be ruled out. Of the top 100 tumor clones, a median of roughly 56 were detected in paired uninvolved adjacent lung; some 28 were also among that lung's top 100. Uninvolved tumor-adjacent lung showed the highest T cell clonality, higher than tumor, which suggests more focused antigenic responses in the adjacent lung. Because of the exploratory design, TCR variables were selected using unadjusted p-values without false-discovery rate correction.

The immunoSEQ Assay was used to sequence TCR beta CDR3 regions from DNA. The authors' pipeline ran thus. T cell density was computed as TCR beta template counts normalized to usable DNA estimated by amplifying housekeeping genes. Using the preseqR package, richness was estimated by extrapolating to 120,000 templates for tissue samples and 400,000 templates for PBMC samples. Clonality was calculated as one minus Pielou's evenness. Tissue-enriched TCRs were identified by differential abundance testing using productive amino-acid clonotypes, minimum total count 5 and alpha 0.1. Repertoire overlap between compartments was quantified with the Jaccard Index and Morisita Overlap Index. GLIPH grouped TCR beta CDR3s together with public tetramer-defined viral CDR3s, and a viral motif had to include at least three viral sequences and show V-gene enrichment. Not all clones reach the TCRdb copy of this immuneACCESS table, which keeps in-frame sequences only. Checked studies attribute under half of the gap to unresolved V genes and leave the rest unexplained. That table gives V, J and clone size, and the DNA gave D and trimming. The sample profile shows approximately 70,000 clones; about 90% of them were found once. The leading ten clones occupy around a fifth of the sample.

The sequence links TRBV9 to TRBJ1-1, and 8 junction bases match TRBD1. This receptor was identified in a male donor at least 60 years old with stage III squamous cell lung carcinoma. The source was peripheral blood, collected before any cancer treatment. The DNA sequence reads TGTGCCAGCAGCGTAGGCAGGGGGCAGGTGAACACTGAAGCTTTCTTT. Its coded protein is CASSVGRGQVNTEAFF.